The 10 T cell receptor beta chains below were found in one sample sequenced in a study of CD4 T cells in relation to SARS-CoV-2 and coronaviruses. CD4+ T cells from unexposed donors were obtained before the COVID-19 pandemic (2011-2018). TCRdb's copy holds only in-frame clones and misses some; the assay was immunoSEQ multiplex PCR. The sample has some 65,000 clones, over 80% seen once. Sequenced input: memory CD4+ T cells from PBMCs. The receptors derive from a human donor in good health.

The genes are TRBV3-1 (or the pseudogene TRBV3-2) and TRBJ1-4, with D possibly being TRBD1 (5 bases). Germline CDR1 LGHDT, CDR2 YNNKEL (reference sequence). The CDR3 is 16 residues long. V lost 1 base and J lost 7, with 16 bases in between. This chain's CDR3 is CASSQGSGTGTEKLFF. CDR3 coding DNA: TGTGCCAGCAGCCAAGGGAGCGGGACTGGCACTGAAAAACTGTTTTTT.

The gene calls are TRBV2 and TRBJ2-1; unclear D gene. Germline CDR1 is SNHLY and CDR2 is FYNNEI. Trimming stripped 4 bases from V and 12 bases from J, with 16 bases between. The CDR3 has 13 amino acids. CDR3 bases: TGTGCCAGCAGTGCTGTCCCCTGGGATGGGCAGTTCTTC. As protein: CASSAVPWDGQFF.

The chain carries TRBV28 and TRBJ1-1; D not certain. V lost 7 bases, J lost 4 bases, and 13 bases lay in between. This CDR3 has 13 residues. CDR1 is MDHEN, CDR2 SYDVKM, per germline. The CDR3 here is CASTAGWGTEAFF. DNA of the CDR3: TGTGCCAGCACCGCAGGTTGGGGCACTGAAGCTTTCTTT.

This clone occurred a few times. This chain's CDR3 is CSASSVSPKNQPQHF. Here the CDR3 DNA reads TGCAGTGCTAGTTCGGTCAGCCCAAAAAATCAGCCCCAGCATTTT. The gene calls are TRBV20-1 and TRBJ1-5; D remains unclear. Germline values: CDR1 DFQATT, CDR2 SNEGSKA (reference sequence). The CDR3 runs 15 residues. The V and J ends lost 3 bases and 4 bases respectively, with 16 bases between them.

The chain is built from TRBV20-1 and TRBJ2-7; TRBD2 is a possible D gene (5 bases). The germline CDR1 and CDR2 sequences are DFQATT and SNEGSKA (reference sequence). The CDR3 covers 11 residues. V lost 6 bases and J lost 6, with 12 bases in between. CDR3 nucleotides: TGCAGTGCGGGGAGACACGCCGAGCAGTACTTC. Translating it yields CSAGRHAEQYF.

This sequence joins TRBV27 and TRBJ2-6; tentative D call: TRBD1 (6 bases). Trimming stripped 7 bases from V and 2 bases from J, with 9 bases between. Germline V lookup: CDR1 MNHEY, CDR2 SMNVEV (reference sequence). CDR3 length: 14 residues. Here the CDR3 reads CASTRGAGANVLTF. CDR3 sequence (DNA): TGTGCCAGCACCAGGGGAGCTGGGGCCAACGTCCTGACTTTC.

The J gene is TRBJ1-5, the V gene TRBV5-6; tentatively, D is TRBD1 (6 bases). The CDR3 totals 17 residues. V was trimmed by 2 bases and J by 7 bases, leaving 22 bases between them. Germline V gives CDR1 SGHDT, CDR2 YYEEEE. Here the CDR3 DNA reads TGTGCCAGCAGCTTAAGGGGGTTAAGCTTCCAAAGACAGCCCCAGCATTTT. Protein product: CASSLRGLSFQRQPQHF.

This clone was recorded once. The chain has TRBV10-3 and TRBJ1-1; D is unclear. There are 17 residues in the CDR3. Trimming removed 4 bases at V and 4 bases at J, with 22 bases between. CDR1 and CDR2 (germline): ENHRY, SYGVKD. This chain's CDR3 is CAISGRGIIIDGTEAFF. CDR3 DNA sequence: TGTGCCATCAGTGGGAGAGGGATAATAATTGATGGCACTGAAGCTTTCTTT.

The chain's CDR3 is CASSQRTGVEQYF. DNA of the CDR3: TGTGCCAGCAGCCAACGGACAGGGGTTGAGCAGTACTTC. The chain uses TRBV3-1 (or the pseudogene TRBV3-2) and TRBJ2-7; 9 bases agree with TRBD1. V shed 2 bases and J 7 bases; nucleotides not matched to a gene: 3. Germline V lookup: CDR1 LGHDT, CDR2 YNNKEL (reference sequence). There are 13 residues in the CDR3.

The chain has TRBV11-1 and TRBJ1-1, with D hard to call. The germline CDR1 and CDR2 sequences are SGHAT and FQDESV (reference sequence). V was trimmed by 0 bases and J by 2 bases, leaving 7 bases between them. There are 14 residues in the CDR3. CDR3 coding DNA: TGTGCCAGCAGCTTAGCGGCGGCTAACACTGAAGCTTTCTTT. The encoded protein is CASSLAAANTEAFF.